A selection of T cell receptor beta chains follows, all from one sample in a study of shared clonotypes between healthy human individuals. Here immunoSEQ multiplex PCR was the method, and the copy in TCRdb shows in-frame clones only, minus some. The sample yields fewer than 3 million clones, around 90% seen once. Sequences were obtained from naive CD4+ T cells from PBMCs. The receptors shown here come from a man aged 18 to 30 in good health. Some clones in this sample may be carry-over from other donors' samples. The CDR3 runs from the conserved cysteine through the conserved F or W. Each record gives: clone size, V gene, J gene, CDR3 protein. Some rows mark clone size as missing; the rest say once, few, many or name a class of expanded clone.

NA	TRBV27	TRBJ1-1	CASRNLDYTEAFF
NA	TRBV9	TRBJ1-3	CASSVGDTIYF
NA	TRBV7-3	TRBJ2-5	CASSSMTGYQETQYF
NA	TRBV27	TRBJ2-1	CASSLLAGESYNEQFF
NA	TRBV27	TRBJ2-1	CASSRNNEQFF
NA	TRBV4-1	TRBJ2-1	CASSQGGDSYNEQFF
few	TRBV28	TRBJ1-5	CASSSGTGNQPQHF
NA	TRBV7-3	TRBJ2-2	CASSPRGGRNTGELFF
NA	TRBV5-1	TRBJ1-3	CASSLAGTGSGNTIYF
NA	TRBV4-2	TRBJ1-2	CASSQEGGAGYGYTF
NA	TRBV27	TRBJ2-4	CASSFAGDKNIQYF
NA	TRBV27	TRBJ1-6	CASFRDLKSSYNSPLHF
NA	TRBV27	TRBJ2-1	CASSVRLAGVDEQFF
NA	TRBV29-1	TRBJ2-1	CSVRELLGEQFF
NA	TRBV5-4	TRBJ2-5	CASSFVGAQETQYF
NA	TRBV6-5	TRBJ2-7	CASSYSRLAGQGEQYF
once	TRBV28	TRBJ1-5	CASSRRQGAWQPQHF
once	TRBV11-2	TRBJ2-2	CRESSGELFF
NA	TRBV18	TRBJ1-3	CASSPPGRGSGNTIYF
NA	TRBV5-4	TRBJ2-1	CASSLVGVPEQFF
NA	TRBV20-1	TRBJ2-7	CSAPKLYEQYF
NA	TRBV5-1	TRBJ2-1	CASRRGTESYNEQFF
NA	TRBV18	TRBJ1-2	CASSPLIVGEFYGYTF
NA	TRBV6-1	TRBJ2-7	CASSERGGRYEQYF
NA	TRBV10-3	TRBJ1-1	CAIREEGGVTEAFF
NA	TRBV6-1	TRBJ1-5	CASRGQGWEQPQHF
NA	TRBV5-4	TRBJ2-5	CASSPVQGGETQYF
NA	TRBV18	TRBJ2-5	CASSYQETQYF
NA	TRBV7-6	TRBJ2-5	CASPHARAKLETQYF
NA	TRBV11-3	TRBJ1-1	CASSSQCDRGVSNTEAFF
NA	TRBV6-1	TRBJ2-7	CASLLSHYEQYF
NA	TRBV6-5	TRBJ2-5	CASSKNIEETQYF
NA	TRBV30	TRBJ1-3	CAWSVVGPGGNTIYF
NA	TRBV30	TRBJ1-1	CAGGGGKGLNTEAFF
NA	TRBV9	TRBJ2-6	CASSPWAGVPSGANVLTF
NA	TRBV19	TRBJ2-1	CASSPDSKGQFF
NA	TRBV18	TRBJ1-1	CASSPSGWEDTEAFF
once	TRBV5-4	TRBJ2-3	CASSSKQGTDTQYF
NA	TRBV7-9	TRBJ1-6	CASSLVPGGIVSYSPLHF
NA	TRBV11-2	TRBJ2-3	CASSLGTSRSTDTQYF
NA	TRBV5-4	TRBJ1-4	CASSPAGGSTNEKLFF
NA	TRBV6-5	TRBJ2-3	CASSSPLKVTQYF
NA	TRBV5-1	TRBJ1-1	CASSRLGTANTEAFF
NA	TRBV9	TRBJ2-5	CASSVGPGETQYF
few	TRBV25-1	TRBJ2-3	CASSEYNTQYF
NA	TRBV5-4	TRBJ2-7	CASSPGQGGRSYEQYF
NA	TRBV30	TRBJ2-7	CAWSVYGRGRPGPYEQYF
NA	TRBV7-2	TRBJ2-7	CASSPSSVVEQYF
NA	TRBV28	TRBJ1-2	CASSSTGEGYGYTF
NA	TRBV7-6	TRBJ2-3	CASSLGLAGADTQYF
once	TRBV10-3	TRBJ2-2	CAISESGYTGELFF
few	TRBV29-1	TRBJ1-1	CSTRQVLNTEAFF
once	TRBV9	TRBJ1-1	CASSRGVNTEAFF
NA	TRBV9	TRBJ2-7	CASSPQGGWDRESGEQYF